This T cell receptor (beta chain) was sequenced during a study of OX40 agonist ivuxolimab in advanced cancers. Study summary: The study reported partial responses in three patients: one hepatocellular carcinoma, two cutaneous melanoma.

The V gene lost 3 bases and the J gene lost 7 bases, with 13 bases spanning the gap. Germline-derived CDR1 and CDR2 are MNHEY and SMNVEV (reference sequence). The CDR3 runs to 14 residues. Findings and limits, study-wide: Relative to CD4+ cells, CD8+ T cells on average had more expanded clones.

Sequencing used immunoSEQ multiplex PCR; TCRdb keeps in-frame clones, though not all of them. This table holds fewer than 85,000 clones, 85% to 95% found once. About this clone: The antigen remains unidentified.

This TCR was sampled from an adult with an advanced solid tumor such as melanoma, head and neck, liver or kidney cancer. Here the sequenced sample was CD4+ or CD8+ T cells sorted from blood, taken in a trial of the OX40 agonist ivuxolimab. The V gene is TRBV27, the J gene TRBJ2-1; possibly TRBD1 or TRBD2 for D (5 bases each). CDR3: CASSLGTVANEQFF. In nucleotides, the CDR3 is TGTGCCAGCAGTTTGGGGACGGTCGCGAATGAGCAGTTCTTC.